This TCR beta chain was found in a study of cytomegalovirus exposure and HLA in healthy donors. The study's findings and limits: In a later analysis, at a false discovery rate of 0.05, roughly 17,000 TCR beta sequences were associated with HLA alleles. Follow-up analysis found HLA locus-dependent TCR association rates, highest for DRB1 and lowest for HLA-C. Fewer N-insertions (relative to the roughly 660-donor mean) were reportedly seen in an Asian-associated ancestry cluster in a later analysis.

With 60 Vbeta and 13 Jbeta primers, the PCR was carried out. Profiled with immunoSEQ multiplex PCR; TCRdb holds only in-frame clones, not every one. The repertoire holds under 110,000 clones, with 76% as singletons. Each donor was healthy, and each was a bone marrow donor. The germline CDR1 and CDR2 sequences are KGHSH and LQKENI. Trimming took off 2 bases at V and 0 bases at J, with 10 bases between the two ends. This CDR3 is 15 amino acids long. This clone was observed once. The antigen remains undetermined. The V gene is TRBV18, the J gene TRBJ1-1; D is ambiguous. Sequencing input: PBMCs. The TCR comes from a man between 40 and 49 years old in good health and CMV-seronegative. The CDR3 bases are TGTGCCAGCTCACCAATTTTCCCCATGAACACTGAAGCTTTCTTT. This sequence encodes CASSPIFPMNTEAFF.